Sequencing of this TCR beta chain was carried out in a study of blood T cell repertoires in COVID-19. Seattle patient enrollment occurred during active infection, with longitudinal follow-up thereafter. The CDR3 runs to 14 residues. Trimming stripped 2 bases from V and 7 bases from J, with 12 bases between. Germline loops: CDR1 SGHRS, CDR2 YFSETQ. Using immunoSEQ multiplex PCR, the repertoire was profiled, and TCRdb retains in-frame clones only, with some absent. The repertoire holds fewer than 150,000 clones, with approximately 89% as singletons. The chain employs TRBV5-1 and TRBJ1-4; tentatively, D is TRBD1 (6 bases). The material sequenced was peripheral blood. The receptor comes from a woman in her fifties or sixties with COVID-19, enrolled during active disease. The chain's CDR3 is CASSFGTSSEKLFF. The CDR3 DNA follows: TGCGCCAGCAGCTTCGGGACAAGTAGTGAAAAACTGTTTTTT.